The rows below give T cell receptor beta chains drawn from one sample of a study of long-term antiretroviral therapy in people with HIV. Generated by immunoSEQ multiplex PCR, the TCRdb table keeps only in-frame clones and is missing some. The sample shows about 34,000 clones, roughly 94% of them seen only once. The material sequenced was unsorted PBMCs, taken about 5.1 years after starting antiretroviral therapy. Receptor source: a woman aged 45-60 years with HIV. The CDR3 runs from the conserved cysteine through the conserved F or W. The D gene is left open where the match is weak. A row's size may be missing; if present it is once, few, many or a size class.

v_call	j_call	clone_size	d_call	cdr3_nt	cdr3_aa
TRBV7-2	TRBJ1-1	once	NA	TGTGCCAGCAGCCCCTCCTCGGGAAGGGACACTGAAGCTTTCTTT	CASSPSSGRDTEAFF
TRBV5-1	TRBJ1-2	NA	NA	TGCGCCAGCAGCCTCCGGAGTGACGTGGACTACACCTTC	CASSLRSDVDYTF
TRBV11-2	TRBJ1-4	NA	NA	TGTGCCAGCAGCTTAGAGGGCAAGGGTAATGAAAAACTGTTTTTT	CASSLEGKGNEKLFF
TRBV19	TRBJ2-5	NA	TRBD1	TGTGCCAGTAGTCTTGGGACAGGACGACAAGAGACCCAGTACTTC	CASSLGTGRQETQYF
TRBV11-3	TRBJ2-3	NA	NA	TGTGCCAGCAGCTTAGAGCCAGATACGCAGTATTTT	CASSLEPDTQYF
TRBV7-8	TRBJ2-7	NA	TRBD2	TGTGCCAGCAGCTTAAGGGAGGGGTTGGTGGACGAGCAGTACTTC	CASSLREGLVDEQYF
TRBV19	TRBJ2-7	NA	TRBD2	TGTGCCAGTTCGGAGGATCCTAGCGGACGCTACGAGCAGTACTTC	CASSEDPSGRYEQYF
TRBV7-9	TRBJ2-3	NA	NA	TGTGCCAGCAGCTCCGCGCCAGATACGCAGTATTTT	CASSSAPDTQYF
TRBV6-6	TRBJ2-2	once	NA	TGTGCCAGCAGTTACTCGAGGCGCTCGAACACCGGGGAGCTGTTTTTT	CASSYSRRSNTGELFF
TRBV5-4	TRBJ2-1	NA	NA	TGTGCCAGCAGCTTGAATACAGGTGATTACAATGAGCAGTTCTTC	CASSLNTGDYNEQFF
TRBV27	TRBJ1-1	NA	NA	TGTGCCAGCAGTTTAGGGGCCCCGGGGACTGAAGCTTTCTTT	CASSLGAPGTEAFF
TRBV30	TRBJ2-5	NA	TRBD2	TGTGCCTGGGAGAGCGGGGGGGCGAAGACCCAGTACTTC	CAWESGGAKTQYF
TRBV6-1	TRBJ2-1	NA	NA	TGTGCCAGCAGTGAAGCGGGGGGCGGGGTCGTAACCTACAATGAGCAGTTCTTC	CASSEAGGGVVTYNEQFF
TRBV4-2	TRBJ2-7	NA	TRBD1	TGTGCCAGCAGCCTAGCAAGACCGGGACAGGGGGCTTACGAGCAGTACTTC	CASSLARPGQGAYEQYF
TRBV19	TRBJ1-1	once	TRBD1	TGTGCCAGTAGGGGTCTGGGACAGGGAAAAATGAACACTGAAGCTTTCTTT	CASRGLGQGKMNTEAFF